The 5 T cell receptor beta chains below all came from one sample that was sequenced in a study of cytomegalovirus exposure and HLA in healthy donors. The PCR made use of 60 Vbeta and 13 Jbeta primers. Sequenced by immunoSEQ multiplex PCR; TCRdb stores in-frame clones only, minus some. The data show about 140,000 clones, around four fifths seen once. The specimen was PBMCs. The source is a woman between 40 and 55 years old in good health and CMV-seronegative.

The V call is TRBV6-5, the J call TRBJ2-7; no reliable D call. Germline V gene sequence: CDR1 MNHEY, CDR2 SVGAGI. This CDR3 is built from 13 residues. Trimming left V 2 bases short and J 2 bases short, with 7 bases between. CDR3 sequence reads: CASSYNQAYEQYF. In DNA, the CDR3 is TGTGCCAGCAGTTACAACCAGGCCTACGAGCAGTACTTC.

The V call is TRBV7-9, the J call TRBJ2-7; D uncertain. V was cut by 4 bases and J by 0 bases, with 10 bases left in between. The CDR3 extends over 14 amino acids. Per germline, CDR1 SEHNR and CDR2 FQNEAQ (reference sequence). The DNA for the CDR3 is TGTGCCAGCAGCTCGACACAAGACTCCTACGAGCAGTACTTC. The encoded protein is CASSSTQDSYEQYF.

The chain links TRBV28 to TRBJ1-2; unclear D gene. The CDR3 has 15 residues. Per germline, CDR1 MDHEN and CDR2 SYDVKM. V gave up 7 bases and J gave up 4 bases, with 19 bases separating them. In nucleotides, the CDR3 is TGTGCCAGCACGGGCGGGGTCCAACGTTTCTATGGCTACACCTTC. Translating gives CASTGGVQRFYGYTF.

The V and J genes are TRBV28 and TRBJ2-1; tentatively, D is TRBD2 (5 bases). CDR1 and CDR2 (germline): MDHEN, SYDVKM. Trimming pared 2 bases from V and 6 bases from J, leaving 11 bases between. The CDR3 has 14 amino acids. The CDR3 sequence is CASSLRGGSNEQFF. In DNA, the CDR3 is TGTGCCAGCAGTTTAAGAGGAGGTTCCAATGAGCAGTTCTTC.

J is TRBJ2-5 and V is TRBV28, with D uncertain. The germline gives CDR1 MDHEN, CDR2 SYDVKM. V was clipped by 3 bases and J by 5 bases, with 4 bases between them. The CDR3 loop spans 11 amino acids. The CDR3 coding sequence is TGTGCCAGCAGTTTCTTGGAGACCCAGTACTTC. Residues: CASSFLETQYF.